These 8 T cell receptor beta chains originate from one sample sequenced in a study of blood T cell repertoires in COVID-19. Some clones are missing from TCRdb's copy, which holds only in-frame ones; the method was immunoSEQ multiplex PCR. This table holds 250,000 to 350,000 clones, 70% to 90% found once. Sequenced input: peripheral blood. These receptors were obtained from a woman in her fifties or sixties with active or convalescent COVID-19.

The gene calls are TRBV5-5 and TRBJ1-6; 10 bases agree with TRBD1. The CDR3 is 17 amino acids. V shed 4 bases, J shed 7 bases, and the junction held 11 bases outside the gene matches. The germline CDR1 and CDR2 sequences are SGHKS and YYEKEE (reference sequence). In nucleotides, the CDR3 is TGTGCCAGCAGCCAAGCCCCGCGGACAGGGGGGAATTCACCCCTCCACTTT. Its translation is CASSQAPRTGGNSPLHF.

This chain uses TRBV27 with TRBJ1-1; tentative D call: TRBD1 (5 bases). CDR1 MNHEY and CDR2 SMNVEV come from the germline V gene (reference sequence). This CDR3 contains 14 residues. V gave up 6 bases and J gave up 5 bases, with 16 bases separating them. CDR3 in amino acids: CASSSGLRVTEAFF. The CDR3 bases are TGTGCCAGCAGCTCGGGACTCCGGGTGACTGAAGCTTTCTTT.

The CDR3: CASSVGARYNSPLHF. DNA of the CDR3: TGTGCCAGCAGTGTTGGGGCAAGATATAATTCACCCCTCCACTTT. The chain uses TRBV25-1 and TRBJ1-6; a weak D match, TRBD1 (5 bases). The CDR3 has 15 amino acids. The ends were cut back, 4 bases at V and 4 bases at J, with 11 bases in the middle. CDR1 is MGHDK, CDR2 SYGVNS, per germline.

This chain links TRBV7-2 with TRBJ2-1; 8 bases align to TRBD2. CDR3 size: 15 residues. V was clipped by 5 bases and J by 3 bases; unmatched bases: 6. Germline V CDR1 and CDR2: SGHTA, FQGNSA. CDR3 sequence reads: CASSPGGRVYNEQFF. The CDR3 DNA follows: TGTGCCAGCAGCCCGGGGGGGCGGGTCTACAATGAGCAGTTCTTC.

DNA for the CDR3: TGTGCCAGTCTCGGGAACTCTGGGGCCAACGTCCTGACTTTC. It encodes CASLGNSGANVLTF. The chain couples TRBV28 to TRBJ2-6, with a possible D match to TRBD2 (5 bases). V lost 9 bases, J lost 0 bases, and 9 bases lay in between. The CDR3 totals 14 residues. Germline-derived CDR1 and CDR2 are MDHEN and SYDVKM.

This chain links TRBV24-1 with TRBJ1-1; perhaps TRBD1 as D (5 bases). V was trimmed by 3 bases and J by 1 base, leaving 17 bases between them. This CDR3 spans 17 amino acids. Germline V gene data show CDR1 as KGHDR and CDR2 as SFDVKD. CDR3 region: CATSDGDRGESNTEAFF. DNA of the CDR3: TGTGCCACCAGTGATGGGGACCGGGGGGAGTCGAACACTGAAGCTTTCTTT.

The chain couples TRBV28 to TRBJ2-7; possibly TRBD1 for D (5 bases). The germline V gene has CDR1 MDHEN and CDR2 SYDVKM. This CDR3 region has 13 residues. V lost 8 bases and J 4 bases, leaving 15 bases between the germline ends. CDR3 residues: CASERGNAYEQYF. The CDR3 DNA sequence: TGTGCCAGCGAAAGGGGTAACGCTTACGAGCAGTACTTC.

The CDR3 nucleotides read TGCAGCGCTGACAGGGGGCGAAACACCGGGGAGCTGTTTTTT. As protein: CSADRGRNTGELFF. This sequence joins TRBV29-1 and TRBJ2-2; TRBD1 matches 10 bases. J was trimmed by 2 bases and V by 7 bases; bases with no gene match: 4. Germline CDR1 SQVTM, CDR2 ANQGSEA. The CDR3 covers 14 residues.